The rows below give T cell receptor beta chains drawn from one sample of a study of T cell repertoires in cytomegalovirus infection. Using its own MiXCR run on the reads, TCRdb lists one record per CDR3 protein. The top ten clones hold approximately 1.8% of a sample with roughly 250,000 distinct CDR3 sequences, 12% of them seen once. What was sequenced was PBMCs. The receptor set was obtained from a human donor in good health (CMV status not recorded). Some clones in this sample may be carry-over from other donors' samples. Both conserved end residues are part of each CDR3. The D gene is left open where the match is weak. For some rows the clone size is stated as once, few or many, or as a class when expanded; others skip it.

J	D	size	V	length	DNA	CDR3
TRBJ2-5	TRBD1	.	TRBV29-1	12	TGCAGCGTAACCGGACAGGGAGAGACCCAGTACTTC	CSVTGQGETQYF
TRBJ1-1	TRBD1	.	TRBV7-9	17	TGTGCCAGCAGTTCCGGGACAGGGTTGATCGGCGGCACTGAAGCTTTCTTT	CASSSGTGLIGGTEAFF
TRBJ1-4	.	many	TRBV19	13	TGTGCCAGTACCAGAGCGGGGTATGAAAAACTGTTTTTT	CASTRAGYEKLFF
TRBJ2-3	TRBD2	many	TRBV11-3	16	TGTGCCAGCAGCTTAGCGACTAGCGGGAGTACAGATACGCAGTATTTT	CASSLATSGSTDTQYF
TRBJ2-7	TRBD1	few	TRBV7-9	16	TGTGCCAGCAGCTTCACGACCGGGACAGGGGCCTACGAGCAGTACTTC	CASSFTTGTGAYEQYF
TRBJ1-2	.	.	TRBV18	15	TGTGCCAGCTCACCCGGAGGTTGGAGGGACTATGGCTACACCTTC	CASSPGGWRDYGYTF
TRBJ2-7	TRBD2	.	TRBV28	13	TGTGCCAGCGGGGGGGGGGTACCCTACGAGCAGTACTTC	CASGGGVPYEQYF
TRBJ2-1	TRBD2	many	TRBV12-3/TRBV12-4	15	TGTGCCAGCAGTTTCTCTAGCGGGGAATACAATGAGCAGTTCTTC	CASSFSSGEYNEQFF
TRBJ1-6	.	few	TRBV19	14	TGTGCCAGTAGTATAGACAGGGATAATTCACCCCTCCACTTT	CASSIDRDNSPLHF
TRBJ2-7	TRBD1	few	TRBV29-1	14	TGCAGCGTTGAAGAGGACAGGGCCACCTACGAGCAGTACTTC	CSVEEDRATYEQYF
TRBJ2-1	.	few	TRBV5-4	13	TGTGCCTGCCACGGGGGACCCTACAATGAGCAGTTCTTC	CACHGGPYNEQFF
TRBJ2-7	.	many	TRBV7-2	14	TGTGCCAGCAGCTTAGGTGGGGCCTACTACGAGCAGTACTTC	CASSLGGAYYEQYF
TRBJ2-3	TRBD2	few	TRBV29-1	13	TGCAGCGCCCCGACTAGCGGTACAGATACGCAGTATTTT	CSAPTSGTDTQYF
TRBJ1-4	.	.	TRBV9	15	TGTGCCAGCGCGGAGGGAGGGTCAACTAATGAAAAACTGTTTTTT	CASAEGGSTNEKLFF
TRBJ2-3	.	many	TRBV6-1	15	TGTGCCAGCAGTCGGGACTCGGGGGAGTCCGATACGCAGTATTTT	CASSRDSGESDTQYF
TRBJ1-1	.	few	TRBV4-1	14	TGCGCCAGCAGCCAAGGGGGGACCCGCTTTGTATCTTTCTTT	CASSQGGTRFVSFF
TRBJ2-3	.	few	TRBV7-9	14	TGTGCCAGCAGCTCCGGACTTCACACAGATACGCAGTATTTT	CASSSGLHTDTQYF
TRBJ2-7	.	many	TRBV10-3	12	TGTGCCATCAGTGATCCCCCACCTGAGCAGTACTTC	CAISDPPPEQYF
TRBJ1-2	.	few	TRBV20-1	11	TGCAGTGCTAGTATGGGGGATGGCTACACCTTC	CSASMGDGYTF
TRBJ2-7	.	many	TRBV11-1	14	TGTGCCAGCAGCTTAACGGACAGAGCCTACGAGCAGTACTTC	CASSLTDRAYEQYF
TRBJ2-5	.	.	TRBV19	13	TGTGCCAGTAGTACCAACAGGGAAGAGACCCAGTACTTC	CASSTNREETQYF
TRBJ1-4	.	few	TRBV29-1	13	TGCAGCGTTGTCCCAGGGCGGGAGGAAAAACTGTTTTTT	CSVVPGREEKLFF
TRBJ2-1	.	few	TRBV4-2	15	TGTGCCAGCAGCCAGGGGGAGTTGATGGGCTATGAGCAGTTCTTC	CASSQGELMGYEQFF
TRBJ1-1	.	few	TRBV20-1	14	TGCAGTGCTAGAGATTTGAGCCCGAACACTGAAGCTTTCTTT	CSARDLSPNTEAFF
TRBJ2-1	.	few	TRBV7-2	14	TGTGCCAGCAGCTCACAGCCGGGACCGACTCCGCAGTTCTTC	CASSSQPGPTPQFF
TRBJ1-5	.	.	TRBV30	13	TGTGCCTGGAGTGATGGAAATAATCAGCCCCAGCATTTT	CAWSDGNNQPQHF
TRBJ2-6	TRBD2	many	TRBV7-2	17	TGTGCCAGCAGCTTAGTCGGGGGGACCTCTGGGGCCAACGTCCTGACTTTC	CASSLVGGTSGANVLTF
TRBJ1-2	TRBD1	.	TRBV2	15	TGTGCCAGCAGTGTAGGACAGGGGGTCTCCTATGGCTACACCTTC	CASSVGQGVSYGYTF
TRBJ1-3	.	.	TRBV6-2/TRBV6-3	15	TGTGCCAGCAGTCGCAACAGGGAAACTGGAAACACCATATATTTT	CASSRNRETGNTIYF
TRBJ2-7	TRBD1	.	TRBV29-1	14	TGCAGCGTTGAAGCCGGGACAGGGCTTGGAGAGCAGTACTTC	CSVEAGTGLGEQYF
TRBJ2-1	TRBD1	many	TRBV6-2/TRBV6-3	14	TGTGCCAGCAGTTACTCGTCACAGGGGAATGAGCAGTTCTTC	CASSYSSQGNEQFF
TRBJ1-1	.	many	TRBV19	13	TGTGCCAGTAGTATAGAACCTTCGACTGAAGCTTTCTTT	CASSIEPSTEAFF
TRBJ2-1	TRBD2	many	TRBV7-8	15	TGTGCCAGCAGCTTAGGCCCCCTAGCGGACAATGAGCAGTTCTTC	CASSLGPLADNEQFF
TRBJ1-1	.	.	TRBV7-2	15	TGTGCCAGCAGCTTGGGCCTTAGGTGTAACAATGCAGCTTTCTTT	CASSLGLRCNNAAFF
TRBJ1-5	.	many	TRBV5-7	15	TGTGCCAGCAGCTTGCCCGAGGCTGACAATCAGCCCCAGCATTTT	CASSLPEADNQPQHF
TRBJ1-2	TRBD1	many	TRBV7-2	14	TGTGCCAGCAGCTTAGCACAGGGGGCGGGTGGCTACACCTTC	CASSLAQGAGGYTF
TRBJ2-7	.	few	TRBV6-5	14	TGTGCCAGCAAGCCCTCCTCACAAGCCTACGAGCAGTACTTC	CASKPSSQAYEQYF
TRBJ2-3	.	few	TRBV18	14	TGTGCCAGCTCACACGGGCCCGGCACAGATACGCAGTATTTT	CASSHGPGTDTQYF
TRBJ1-2	.	few	TRBV3-1	13	TGTGCCAGCAGCCAAGGCAGTAACTATGGCTACACCTTC	CASSQGSNYGYTF
TRBJ2-1	TRBD2	many	TRBV7-2	15	TGTGCCAGCAGTGTCAGCGGGGGGGGATTGACTGAGCAGTTCTTC	CASSVSGGGLTEQFF
TRBJ2-3	TRBD1	many	TRBV12-3/TRBV12-4	16	TGTGCCAGCAGTCTGAGACAGGGAGTGGCCACAGATACGCAGTATTTT	CASSLRQGVATDTQYF
TRBJ2-5	TRBD1	.	TRBV4-3	16	TGCGCCAGCAGCCAAGATGGGGGACAGGGGACGGAGACCCAGTACTTC	CASSQDGGQGTETQYF
TRBJ2-5	.	many	TRBV6-2/TRBV6-3	13	TGTGCCAGCAGTTACAACGGGAGAGAGACCCAGTACTTC	CASSYNGRETQYF
TRBJ2-1	TRBD2	few	TRBV6-2/TRBV6-3	18	TGTGCCACCGCGGGGATAGCGGGGGGATTAGGGACGGGCAATGAGCAGTTCTTC	CATAGIAGGLGTGNEQFF
TRBJ2-1	.	many	TRBV14	16	TGTGCCAGCAGCCAAGCACGTTATTCCCCTAGCGATGAGCAGTTCTTC	CASSQARYSPSDEQFF
TRBJ2-1	TRBD2	.	TRBV6-2/TRBV6-3	17	TGTGCCAGCAGTGTGGGACTAGCGGGAGAGGCTTGGGGTGAGCAGTTCTTC	CASSVGLAGEAWGEQFF
TRBJ2-7	TRBD2	few	TRBV27	15	TGTGCCAGCAGACACCCTAGCGGGAGACTCCACGAGCAGTACTTC	CASRHPSGRLHEQYF
TRBJ1-2	.	many	TRBV7-9	15	TGTGCCAGCAGCTTAGAGGAGGCAGAGCGCTATGGCTACACCTTC	CASSLEEAERYGYTF